The 3 T cell receptor beta chains reported below all come from one sample, sequenced in a study of identifying expanded T cells in peripheral blood. Sequenced by immunoSEQ multiplex PCR; TCRdb stores in-frame clones only, minus some. The data contain about 90,000 clones, approximately 84% of them singletons. The sequenced sample was blood. Receptor source: a person aged 18 to 70 in good health.

The rearrangement joins TRBV30 to TRBJ2-2; D gene ambiguous. Trimming pared 3 bases from V and 5 bases from J, leaving 7 bases between. The germline V gene has CDR1 GTSNPN and CDR2 SVGIG (reference sequence). CDR3 size: 12 residues. The CDR3 nucleotides are TGTGCCTGGAGGTTTGGGACCGGGGAGCTGTTTTTT. This sequence encodes CAWRFGTGELFF.

The chain couples TRBV7-2 to TRBJ2-7; D not certain. The germline gives CDR1 SGHTA, CDR2 FQGNSA. The CDR3 spans 14 residues. Trimming took off 2 bases at V and 3 bases at J, with 11 bases between the two ends. CDR3 sequence: CASSLTSLNYEQYF. The CDR3 coding sequence is TGTGCCAGCAGCTTAACCTCCCTGAACTACGAGCAGTACTTC.

This clone has more than one count but fewer than ten. This chain connects TRBV2 to TRBJ2-1; D remains unclear. The CDR3 is 9 amino acids. The germline V gene has CDR1 SNHLY and CDR2 FYNNEI. The V end was cut by 10 bases, the J end by 10 bases, with 8 bases between. CDR3 region: CATFGEQFF. The CDR3 nucleotides are TGTGCCACGTTCGGCGAGCAGTTCTTC.